This T cell receptor beta chain stems from a study of blood T cell repertoires in COVID-19. Study at large: Samples of COVID-19 (acute and convalescent) were obtained from the United States, Italy and Spain. PBMCs, B-cell-depleted T cells, or T cells provided the cDNA or gDNA that made up the material.

In the authors' workflow: Amplification with reference gene primers provided the estimates of nucleated cell counts. Assay: immunoSEQ multiplex PCR; the TCRdb copy retains only in-frame clones and omits some. The DNA gave D and trimming, while V, J and clone size come from that table. This sample has 310,000 or so clones; about 88% occur once, and the top ten carry 1% to 1.5%. V lost 9 bases to trimming and J lost 3 bases, with 11 bases between them. The CDR3 has 13 residues. Germline-derived CDR1 and CDR2 are MDHEN and SYDVKM. The origin of this receptor is a man aged 65 to 79 with acute or convalescent COVID-19. The sample consisted of peripheral blood. The rearrangement uses TRBV28 and TRBJ2-2; D perhaps matches TRBD2 (5 bases). CDR3 protein: CASRGTHTGELFF. CDR3 bases: TGTGCCAGTCGGGGTACGCACACCGGGGAGCTGTTTTTT.